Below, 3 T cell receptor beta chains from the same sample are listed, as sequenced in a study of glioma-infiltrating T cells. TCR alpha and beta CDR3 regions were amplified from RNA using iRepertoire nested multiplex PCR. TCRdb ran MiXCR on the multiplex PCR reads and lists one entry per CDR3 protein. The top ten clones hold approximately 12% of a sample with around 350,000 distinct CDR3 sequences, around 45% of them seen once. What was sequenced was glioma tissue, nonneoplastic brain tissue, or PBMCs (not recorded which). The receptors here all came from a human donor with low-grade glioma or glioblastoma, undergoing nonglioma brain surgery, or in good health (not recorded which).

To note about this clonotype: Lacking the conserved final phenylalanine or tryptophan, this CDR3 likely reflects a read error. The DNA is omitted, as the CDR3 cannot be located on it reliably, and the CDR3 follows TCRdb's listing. CDR3: CASRGQSRYGHTS. The chain uses TRBV27 and TRBJ1-2; the table's D call TRBD1 went unverified against the DNA. The CDR3 totals 13 residues, both ends included. Germline loops: CDR1 MNHEY, CDR2 SMNVEV (reference sequence).

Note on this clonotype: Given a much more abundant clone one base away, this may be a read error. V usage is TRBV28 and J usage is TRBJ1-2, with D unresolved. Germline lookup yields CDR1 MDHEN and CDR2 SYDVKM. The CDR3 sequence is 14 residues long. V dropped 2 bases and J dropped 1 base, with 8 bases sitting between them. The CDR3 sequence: CASSLQDHNYGYTF. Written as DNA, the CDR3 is TGTGCCAGCAGTTTACAGGACCATAACTATGGCTACACCTTC.

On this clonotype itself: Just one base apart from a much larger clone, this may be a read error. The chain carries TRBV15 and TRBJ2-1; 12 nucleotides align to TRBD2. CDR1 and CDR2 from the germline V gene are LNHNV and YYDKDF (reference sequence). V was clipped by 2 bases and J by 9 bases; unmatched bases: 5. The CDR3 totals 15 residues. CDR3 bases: TGTGCCACCAGCAGACTAGCGGGAGGGCTGAGTGAGCAGTTCTTC. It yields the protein CATSRLAGGLSEQFF.